A selection of T cell receptor beta chains follows, all from one sample in a study of cytomegalovirus exposure and HLA in healthy donors. The protocol was immunoSEQ multiplex PCR, while the TCRdb copy is restricted to in-frame clones and leaves out a portion. This sample carries 100,000 to 150,000 clones, about three quarters of them seen once, and the ten largest clones take about 2.6%. The sample was PBMCs. Receptors were obtained from an older woman in good health and CMV-seropositive. Each CDR3 is given with its conserved first and last residue. A D gene is named only where the DNA matches it firmly. Not all rows give a size; the values are once, few, many and, for expanded clones, a class.

size: NA; D: TRBD1; J: TRBJ1-1; V: TRBV18; DNA: TGTGCCAGCTCCCCTTCTCGACAGGGAAACACTGAAGCTTTCTTT; CDR3: CASSPSRQGNTEAFF
size: NA; D: NA; J: TRBJ1-2; V: TRBV2; DNA: TGTGCCAGCAGTGACCTTGCGAACTATGGCTACACCTTC; CDR3: CASSDLANYGYTF
size: NA; D: TRBD2; J: TRBJ2-1; V: TRBV18; DNA: TGTGCCAGCTCTCCCGTCGGGACTAGCGGTGGGACGGCCTACAATGAGCAGTTCTTC; CDR3: CASSPVGTSGGTAYNEQFF
size: NA; D: NA; J: TRBJ1-4; V: TRBV7-9; DNA: TGTGCTAGCGGGGGGATGGGTGAAAAACTGTTTTTT; CDR3: CASGGMGEKLFF
size: few; D: TRBD2; J: TRBJ2-5; V: TRBV11-2; DNA: TGTGCCAGCTCCTGGGCAGCGGGGGGTGCGGAGACCCAGTACTTC; CDR3: CASSWAAGGAETQYF
size: once; D: TRBD1; J: TRBJ2-5; V: TRBV27; DNA: TGTGCCAGCAGTTTCTTCGGACAGGGTAGGGAGACCCAGTACTTC; CDR3: CASSFFGQGRETQYF
size: NA; D: NA; J: TRBJ1-4; V: TRBV2; DNA: TGTGCCAGCAGGGAGGAGGAAAAACTGTTTTTT; CDR3: CASREEEKLFF
size: NA; D: NA; J: TRBJ1-5; V: TRBV21-1; DNA: TGTGCCAGCAGCAAGGGACAGGGGCCTATGGATCAGCCCCAGCATTTT; CDR3: CASSKGQGPMDQPQHF
size: many; D: TRBD1; J: TRBJ1-3; V: TRBV10-3; DNA: TGTGCCATCAGTGAGGACAGGGGAGCTGGAAACACCATATATTTT; CDR3: CAISEDRGAGNTIYF
size: NA; D: TRBD2; J: TRBJ2-1; V: TRBV7-7; DNA: TGTGCTAGCAGCTGGGCCGGGGGGAGGGAGCAGTTCTTC; CDR3: CASSWAGGREQFF
size: NA; D: TRBD1; J: TRBJ2-7; V: TRBV28; DNA: TGTGCCAGCAGTGTGCCGGGACAGGGAGATGACGAGCAGTACTTC; CDR3: CASSVPGQGDDEQYF
size: NA; D: NA; J: TRBJ2-7; V: TRBV5-4; DNA: TGTGCCAGCAGCTTGTTAAACGAGCAGTACTTC; CDR3: CASSLLNEQYF
size: NA; D: NA; J: TRBJ1-1; V: TRBV7-2; DNA: TGTGCCAGCAGCTTAGGGCAGGGGCTTGAAGCTTTCTTT; CDR3: CASSLGQGLEAFF
size: NA; D: NA; J: TRBJ2-1; V: TRBV7-7; DNA: TGTGCTAGCAGCTCCAATCCCGGGAATGAGCAGTTCTTC; CDR3: CASSSNPGNEQFF
size: NA; D: TRBD1; J: TRBJ2-3; V: TRBV19; DNA: TGTGCCAGTACCAGAAAGGGGACAGCAGGAGATACGCAGTATTTT; CDR3: CASTRKGTAGDTQYF
size: NA; D: NA; J: TRBJ1-5; V: TRBV5-1; DNA: TGCGCCAGCAGCTTGGGCCCAGGGGCGAGTCAGCCCCAGCATTTT; CDR3: CASSLGPGASQPQHF
size: NA; D: TRBD1; J: TRBJ1-4; V: TRBV5-6; DNA: TGTGCCAGCAGCAGGACAGGGTCAACTAATGAAAAACTGTTTTTT; CDR3: CASSRTGSTNEKLFF
size: NA; D: NA; J: TRBJ2-5; V: TRBV7-6; DNA: TGTGCCAGCAGCTTAAATCGGGGGGAGACCCAGTACTTC; CDR3: CASSLNRGETQYF
size: once; D: NA; J: TRBJ1-1; V: TRBV6-5; DNA: TGTGCCAGCAGTTCATCCTGGACTCCTCCGAACACTGAAGCTTTCTTT; CDR3: CASSSSWTPPNTEAFF
size: NA; D: TRBD2; J: TRBJ2-3; V: TRBV7-6; DNA: TGTGCCAGCAGCTCGACTAGCGGGGGGGCGTATACGCAGTATTTT; CDR3: CASSSTSGGAYTQYF
size: NA; D: NA; J: TRBJ2-1; V: TRBV10-2; DNA: TGCGCCAGCAGTGAAAGGGGGGGCCTCAGCTCCTACAATGAGCAGTTCTTC; CDR3: CASSERGGLSSYNEQFF
size: once; D: NA; J: TRBJ1-1; V: TRBV28; DNA: TGTGCCAGCAGTCCCACCAGGGCTTTGGGCACTGAAGCTTTCTTT; CDR3: CASSPTRALGTEAFF
size: NA; D: TRBD2; J: TRBJ2-1; V: TRBV7-2; DNA: TGTGCCAGCAGCCCCGGGGGGGCGTCCTACAATGAGCAGTTCTTC; CDR3: CASSPGGASYNEQFF
size: NA; D: NA; J: TRBJ2-5; V: TRBV6-1; DNA: TGTGCCACCCGCGGGGCGGGGGCACAAGAGACCCAGTACTTC; CDR3: CATRGAGAQETQYF
size: once; D: NA; J: TRBJ2-2; V: TRBV6-6; DNA: TGTGCCAGCAGTGCCCCAGGGGCCACCGTTTCCGGGGAGCTGTTTTTT; CDR3: CASSAPGATVSGELFF
size: NA; D: NA; J: TRBJ2-5; V: TRBV12-5; DNA: TGTGCAGGCCTAACAGCAGGCAGGGAGACCCAGTACTTC; CDR3: CAGLTAGRETQYF
size: NA; D: TRBD1; J: TRBJ1-2; V: TRBV7-3; DNA: TGTGCCAGCAGCTACACAGGGGGCGATGGCTATGGCTACACCTTC; CDR3: CASSYTGGDGYGYTF
size: NA; D: TRBD2; J: TRBJ2-6; V: TRBV10-3; DNA: TGTGCCATCAGTGAGAGGGGAGGGGCTGGGGCCAACGTCCTGACTTTC; CDR3: CAISERGGAGANVLTF
size: NA; D: NA; J: TRBJ1-4; V: TRBV6-5; DNA: TGTGCCACTTCCGGGACAACTAATGAAAAACTGTTTTTT; CDR3: CATSGTTNEKLFF
size: NA; D: TRBD2; J: TRBJ2-1; V: TRBV15; DNA: TGTGCCACCAGCAGAGCGCCTACCGGGACTAGCGGGGGGGTATTTCTCAATGAGCAGTTCTTC; CDR3: CATSRAPTGTSGGVFLNEQFF
size: NA; D: TRBD1; J: TRBJ1-1; V: TRBV18; DNA: TGTGCCAGCTCACCACGACAGGGACCGAACACTGAAGCTTTCTTT; CDR3: CASSPRQGPNTEAFF
size: NA; D: NA; J: TRBJ1-2; V: TRBV9; DNA: TGTGCCAGCAGCGTATACAGCTATGGCTACACCTTC; CDR3: CASSVYSYGYTF
size: NA; D: TRBD1; J: TRBJ1-4; V: TRBV2; DNA: TGTGCCGGGACCCTGACAGGGGGCGCGGCTGAAAAACTGTTTTTT; CDR3: CAGTLTGGAAEKLFF
size: NA; D: NA; J: TRBJ1-6; V: TRBV9; DNA: TGTGCCAGCAGCGTAGATGGAGGACAGAGGCCCCTCCACTTT; CDR3: CASSVDGGQRPLHF
size: NA; D: TRBD1; J: TRBJ2-7; V: TRBV5-1; DNA: TGCGCCAGCAGCTTAACAGGGGCTTCCCCCTACGAGCAGTACTTC; CDR3: CASSLTGASPYEQYF
size: NA; D: TRBD1; J: TRBJ1-2; V: TRBV9; DNA: TGTGCCAGCAGCGACTTACCAGTTGACAGGGGTACTAACTATGGCTACACCTTC; CDR3: CASSDLPVDRGTNYGYTF
size: NA; D: NA; J: TRBJ2-2; V: TRBV10-1; DNA: TGCGCCAGCAGTGAAGATGACTTTCTCACCGGGGAGCTGTTTTTT; CDR3: CASSEDDFLTGELFF
size: NA; D: NA; J: TRBJ1-5; V: TRBV28; DNA: TGTGCCAGCAGACCCAGGGGTCCTTGGCAGCCCCAGCATTTT; CDR3: CASRPRGPWQPQHF
size: few; D: TRBD1; J: TRBJ2-6; V: TRBV4-1; DNA: TGCGCCAGCAGCCAAGATGGTAAGGGACAGTTCTCTGGGGCCAACGTCCTGACTTTC; CDR3: CASSQDGKGQFSGANVLTF
size: few; D: TRBD1; J: TRBJ1-1; V: TRBV18; DNA: TGTGCCAGCTCACCAGGGGAGACAGGGACCACTGAAGCTTTCTTT; CDR3: CASSPGETGTTEAFF
size: NA; D: NA; J: TRBJ1-1; V: TRBV7-8; DNA: TGTGCCAGTACTGAGGGGAACACTGAAGCTTTCTTT; CDR3: CASTEGNTEAFF
size: NA; D: NA; J: TRBJ2-3; V: TRBV19; DNA: TGTGCCAGTAGTATTGGCCTCACAGATACGCAGTATTTT; CDR3: CASSIGLTDTQYF
size: few; D: NA; J: TRBJ1-2; V: TRBV19; DNA: TGTGCCAGTACCCCAGGGGACGTCGTTGGCGGCTACACCTTC; CDR3: CASTPGDVVGGYTF
size: few; D: NA; J: TRBJ2-5; V: TRBV10-3; DNA: TGTGCCATCCACGGGGGGCCTGGAGAGACCCAGTACTTC; CDR3: CAIHGGPGETQYF
size: few; D: TRBD2; J: TRBJ2-1; V: TRBV5-1; DNA: TGCGCCAGCAGCTTGGAGTCGGGGGGCTACAATGAGCAGTTCTTC; CDR3: CASSLESGGYNEQFF
size: few; D: NA; J: TRBJ1-4; V: TRBV7-9; DNA: TGTGCCAGCAGCTTATATCAGGGCGGTGAAAAACTGTTTTTT; CDR3: CASSLYQGGEKLFF